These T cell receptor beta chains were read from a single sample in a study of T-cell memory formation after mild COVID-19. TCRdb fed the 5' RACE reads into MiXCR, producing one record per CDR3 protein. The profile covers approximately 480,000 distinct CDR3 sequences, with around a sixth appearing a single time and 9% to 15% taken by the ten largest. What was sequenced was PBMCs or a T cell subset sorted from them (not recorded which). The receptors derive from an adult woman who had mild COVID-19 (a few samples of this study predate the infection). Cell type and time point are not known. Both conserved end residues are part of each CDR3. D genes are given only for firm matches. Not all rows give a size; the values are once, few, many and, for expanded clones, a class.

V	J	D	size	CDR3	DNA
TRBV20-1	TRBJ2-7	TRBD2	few	CSASPTSGSIYEQYF	TGCAGTGCTAGCCCTACTAGCGGGAGCATCTACGAGCAGTACTTC
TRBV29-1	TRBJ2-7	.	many	CSVGATYEQYF	TGCAGCGTTGGAGCAACCTACGAGCAGTACTTC
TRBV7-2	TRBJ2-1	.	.	CASSPIMGGEQFF	TGTGCCAGCAGCCCTATTATGGGCGGTGAGCAGTTCTTC
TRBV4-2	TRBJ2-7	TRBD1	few	CASSLGGLRTGSYEQYF	TGTGCCAGCAGCCTTGGTGGGCTTCGGACAGGGTCCTACGAGCAGTACTTC
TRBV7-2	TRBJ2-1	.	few	CASSLDGHNEQFF	TGTGCCAGCAGCTTAGATGGTCACAATGAGCAGTTCTTC
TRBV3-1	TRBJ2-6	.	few	CASSASGRGLSGANVLTF	TGTGCCAGCAGCGCTAGTGGCAGGGGCCTCTCTGGGGCCAACGTCCTGACTTTC
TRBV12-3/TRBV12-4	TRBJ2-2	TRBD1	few	CASSRTGWYTGELFF	TGTGCCAGCAGCCGGACAGGGTGGTACACCGGGGAGCTGTTTTTT
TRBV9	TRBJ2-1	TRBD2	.	CASSDSGRSPSNEQFF	TGTGCCAGCAGTGATAGCGGGAGGTCTCCCAGTAATGAGCAGTTCTTC
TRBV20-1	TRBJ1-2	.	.	CSASNEEGPNYGYTF	TGCAGTGCCAGTAACGAGGAGGGACCTAACTATGGCTACACCTTC
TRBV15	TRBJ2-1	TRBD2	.	CATSRDPRAGVVDEQFF	TGTGCCACCAGCAGAGACCCCCGCGCGGGAGTCGTAGATGAGCAGTTCTTC
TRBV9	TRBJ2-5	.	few	CASSPRQIEETQYF	TGTGCCAGCAGCCCCCGACAAATCGAAGAGACCCAGTACTTC
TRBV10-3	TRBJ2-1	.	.	CAISVGINEQFF	TGTGCCATCAGTGTAGGGATTAATGAGCAGTTCTTC
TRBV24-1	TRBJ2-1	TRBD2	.	CATSEPGLYFGEQFF	TGTGCCACCAGTGAACCGGGACTATACTTTGGTGAGCAGTTCTTC
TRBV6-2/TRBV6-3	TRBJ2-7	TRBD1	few	CASSPKTGADEQYF	TGTGCCAGCAGCCCGAAGACAGGGGCGGACGAGCAGTACTTC
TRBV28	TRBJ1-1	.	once	CASSLWGRVGVNTEAFF	TGTGCCAGCAGTTTATGGGGCAGGGTGGGAGTTAACACTGAAGCTTTCTTT
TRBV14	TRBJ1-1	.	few	CASSPWTPSDTEAFF	TGTGCCAGCAGCCCCTGGACTCCCAGCGACACTGAAGCTTTCTTT
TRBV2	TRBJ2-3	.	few	CASSGLSGSDTQYF	TGTGCCAGCAGTGGTCTTAGCGGCTCAGATACGCAGTATTTT
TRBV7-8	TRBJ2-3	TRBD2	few	CASSFGLAARTDTQYF	TGTGCCAGCAGCTTCGGCCTAGCGGCACGCACAGATACGCAGTATTTT
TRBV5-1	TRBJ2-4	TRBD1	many	CASSFGTELLAKNIQYF	TGCGCCAGCAGCTTCGGGACAGAACTTTTAGCCAAAAACATTCAGTACTTC
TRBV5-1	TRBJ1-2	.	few	CASSSEFNYGYTF	TGCGCCAGCAGTTCGGAATTTAACTATGGCTACACCTTC
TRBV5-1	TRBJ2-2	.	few	CASSLGGHETGELFF	TGCGCCAGCAGCTTGGGCGGGCACGAGACCGGGGAGCTGTTTTTT
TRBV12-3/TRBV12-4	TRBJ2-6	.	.	CASSLSVPGANVLTF	TGTGCCAGCAGTTTATCGGTTCCTGGGGCCAACGTCCTGACTTTC
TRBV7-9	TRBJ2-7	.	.	CASSADREQYF	TGTGCCAGCAGCGCCGACAGAGAGCAGTACTTC
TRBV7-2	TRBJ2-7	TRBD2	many	CASSSSAGGPYEQYF	TGTGCCAGCAGCTCTTCAGCGGGAGGCCCTTACGAGCAGTACTTC
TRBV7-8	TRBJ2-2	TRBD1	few	CASSLTGVPANTGELFF	TGTGCCAGCAGCTTGACAGGGGTCCCTGCCAACACCGGGGAGCTGTTTTTT
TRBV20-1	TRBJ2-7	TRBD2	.	CSARDRAGGTYEQYF	TGCAGTGCTAGAGATCGAGCGGGGGGGACCTACGAGCAGTACTTC
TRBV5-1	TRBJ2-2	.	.	CASSNSGGSGELFF	TGCGCCAGCAGTAACTCCGGGGGATCAGGGGAGCTGTTTTTT
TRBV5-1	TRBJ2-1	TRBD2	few	CASSSPLAGPYNEQFF	TGCGCCAGCAGCTCGCCTCTAGCGGGTCCCTACAATGAGCAGTTCTTC
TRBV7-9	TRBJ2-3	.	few	CASSLDPIAQYF	TGTGCCAGCAGCTTAGACCCGATTGCGCAGTATTTT
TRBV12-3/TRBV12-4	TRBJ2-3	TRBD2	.	CASSSWEGGDTQYF	TGTGCCAGCAGTTCGTGGGAGGGAGGAGATACGCAGTATTTT
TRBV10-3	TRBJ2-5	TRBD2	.	CAISDGLREGETQYF	TGTGCCATCAGTGACGGACTGCGGGAGGGAGAGACCCAGTACTTC
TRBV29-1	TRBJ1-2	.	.	CSVGLNYGYTF	TGCAGCGTTGGACTGAACTATGGCTACACCTTC
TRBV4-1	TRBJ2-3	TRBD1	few	CASSHSPRGRTDTQYF	TGCGCCAGCAGCCATTCCCCCAGGGGGCGGACAGATACGCAGTATTTT
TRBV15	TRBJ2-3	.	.	CATSRDPTDTQYF	TGTGCCACCAGCAGAGATCCGACAGATACGCAGTATTTT
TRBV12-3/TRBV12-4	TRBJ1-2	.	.	CASSLAGALLNGYTF	TGTGCCAGCAGTTTAGCTGGGGCCCTTCTAAATGGCTACACCTTC
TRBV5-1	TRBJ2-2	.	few	CASSLVARVTGELFF	TGCGCCAGCAGCTTGGTCGCCCGGGTTACCGGGGAGCTGTTTTTT
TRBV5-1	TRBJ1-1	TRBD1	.	CASSPIRGRSTEAFF	TGCGCCAGCAGCCCGATCAGGGGGCGCAGCACTGAAGCTTTCTTT
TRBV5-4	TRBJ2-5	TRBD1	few	CASSATGGLQETQYF	TGTGCCAGCAGCGCCACAGGGGGCCTCCAAGAGACCCAGTACTTC
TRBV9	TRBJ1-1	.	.	CASSVDTGTEAFF	TGTGCCAGCAGCGTAGACACGGGCACTGAAGCTTTCTTT
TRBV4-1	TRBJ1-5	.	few	CASSHPPNGQPQHF	TGCGCCAGCAGCCACCCACCGAATGGTCAGCCCCAGCATTTT
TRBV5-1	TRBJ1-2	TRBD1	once	CASSVQGDGYTF	TGCGCCAGCAGCGTACAGGGGGATGGCTACACCTTC
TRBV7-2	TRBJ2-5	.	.	CASSLAGGRMQETQYF	TGTGCCAGCAGCTTAGCCGGGGGACGGATGCAAGAGACCCAGTACTTC